The text below deals with one TCR beta chain. This specimen belongs to a study of PD-1 blockade in mismatch repair-deficient tumors. Per germline, CDR1 MDHEN and CDR2 SYDVKM. Trimming took off 10 bases at V and 3 bases at J, with 13 bases between the two ends. The CDR3 totals 12 residues. TCRdb's table, derived via immunoSEQ multiplex PCR, lists solely in-frame clones and lacks some. The table includes tens of thousands of clones, approximately 82% detected once. TCRs were sequenced from three patients responding to pembrolizumab. Specimen: peripheral blood, collected 2 weeks after starting pembrolizumab. The chain has TRBV28 and TRBJ2-7, with unresolved D. The clonotype originates from an adult with mismatch repair-deficient cancer. The CDR3: CATQKGDYEQYF. The CDR3 nucleotides are TGTGCCACCCAAAAGGGCGACTACGAGCAGTACTTC.